Listed below are T cell receptor beta chains from one sample, sequenced in a study of cytomegalovirus exposure and HLA in healthy donors. The assay was immunoSEQ multiplex PCR, and TCRdb's table has in-frame clones only and misses some. This table has about 160,000 clones, 65% to 85% appearing once. Sequencing was performed on PBMCs. All receptors derive from a man in his forties in good health and CMV-seropositive. Both conserved end residues are part of each CDR3. Each record gives: V gene, J gene, D gene, clone size, CDR3 DNA, CDR3 protein. The D gene is left open where the match is weak. Size is omitted from some rows. Given values are once, few, many or a class for expanded clones.

v_call: TRBV28
j_call: TRBJ1-3
d_call: TRBD1
clone_size: .
cdr3_nt: TGTGCCAGCGGTGAGACAGGGAGCTCTGGAAACACCATATATTTT
cdr3_aa: CASGETGSSGNTIYF

v_call: TRBV6-5
j_call: TRBJ2-7
d_call: .
clone_size: .
cdr3_nt: TGTGCCAGCAGTTACTCTCGGGTTTCCCACGAGCAGTACTTC
cdr3_aa: CASSYSRVSHEQYF

v_call: TRBV6-5
j_call: TRBJ1-1
d_call: TRBD1
clone_size: few
cdr3_nt: TGTGCCAGCAGGCGGGACAGGGGCTCTGAAGCTTTCTTT
cdr3_aa: CASRRDRGSEAFF

v_call: TRBV5-4
j_call: TRBJ1-1
d_call: .
clone_size: few
cdr3_nt: TGTGCCAGCAGCCCACAGGGAAGCGGCACTGAAGCTTTCTTT
cdr3_aa: CASSPQGSGTEAFF

v_call: TRBV15
j_call: TRBJ2-1
d_call: .
clone_size: few
cdr3_nt: TGTGCCACCAGCAGAGATCGAGGGATCTACAATGAGCAGTTCTTC
cdr3_aa: CATSRDRGIYNEQFF

v_call: TRBV7-3
j_call: TRBJ2-5
d_call: .
clone_size: .
cdr3_nt: TGTGCCAGCAGCTCTACAGGCTTTCAGGGGGAGACCCAGTACTTC
cdr3_aa: CASSSTGFQGETQYF

v_call: TRBV15
j_call: TRBJ1-4
d_call: TRBD1
clone_size: few
cdr3_nt: TGTGCCACCAGCCGAGGGGACAGGGCTAAGTCAACTAATGAAAAACTGTTTTTT
cdr3_aa: CATSRGDRAKSTNEKLFF

v_call: TRBV7-3
j_call: TRBJ1-2
d_call: TRBD1
clone_size: .
cdr3_nt: TGTGCCAGCAGTCTTACGGGACAGGGTTCCTATGGCTACACCTTC
cdr3_aa: CASSLTGQGSYGYTF

v_call: TRBV9
j_call: TRBJ2-3
d_call: TRBD1
clone_size: .
cdr3_nt: TGTGCCAGCAATCCGGGACAGGGGTTAGATACGCAGTATTTT
cdr3_aa: CASNPGQGLDTQYF

v_call: TRBV6-5
j_call: TRBJ2-7
d_call: TRBD1
clone_size: .
cdr3_nt: TGTGCCAGCAGCCGCGGACAGGGAGGTTACGAGCAGTACTTC
cdr3_aa: CASSRGQGGYEQYF

v_call: TRBV29-1
j_call: TRBJ1-2
d_call: .
clone_size: once
cdr3_nt: TGCAGCGTTGACCGGGAGGTCTATGGCTACACCTTC
cdr3_aa: CSVDREVYGYTF

v_call: TRBV30
j_call: TRBJ1-2
d_call: .
clone_size: few
cdr3_nt: TGTGCCTGGAGTGTAGAGGGAGGCCTTAACTATGGCTACACCTTC
cdr3_aa: CAWSVEGGLNYGYTF

v_call: TRBV6-1
j_call: TRBJ1-4
d_call: TRBD1
clone_size: .
cdr3_nt: TGTGCCAGCAGTCCCGGGACAGGGAGTGGAAAACTGTTTTTT
cdr3_aa: CASSPGTGSGKLFF

v_call: TRBV11-2
j_call: TRBJ2-2
d_call: .
clone_size: .
cdr3_nt: TGTGCCAGCAGCTTATACGGAGGAGGCACCGGGGAGCTGTTTTTT
cdr3_aa: CASSLYGGGTGELFF

v_call: TRBV15
j_call: TRBJ1-5
d_call: TRBD1
clone_size: once
cdr3_nt: TGTGCCACCAGCGGAGACAGGGGTTTTAGCAATCAGCCCCAGCATTTT
cdr3_aa: CATSGDRGFSNQPQHF

v_call: TRBV7-3
j_call: TRBJ2-2
d_call: TRBD1
clone_size: .
cdr3_nt: TGTGCCAGCAGCTCCCGACAGGGGCCCACCGGGGAGCTGTTTTTT
cdr3_aa: CASSSRQGPTGELFF

v_call: TRBV5-5
j_call: TRBJ2-5
d_call: TRBD2
clone_size: .
cdr3_nt: TGTGCCAGCAGCTTTGCGGGACTAGCGGCAGAGACCCAGTACTTC
cdr3_aa: CASSFAGLAAETQYF

v_call: TRBV4-3
j_call: TRBJ2-1
d_call: .
clone_size: .
cdr3_nt: TGCGCCAGCAGCCAAGATAGAGTCGCAACCTACAATGAGCAGTTCTTC
cdr3_aa: CASSQDRVATYNEQFF

v_call: TRBV6-1
j_call: TRBJ1-5
d_call: TRBD1
clone_size: .
cdr3_nt: TGTGCCAGCAGTGTGGGGACAGCAACTTATAGCAATCAGCCCCAGCATTTT
cdr3_aa: CASSVGTATYSNQPQHF

v_call: TRBV9
j_call: TRBJ2-5
d_call: .
clone_size: .
cdr3_nt: TGTGCCAGCAGCGTGTACGGGGGTCCGACGGCCGAGACCCAGTACTTC
cdr3_aa: CASSVYGGPTAETQYF

v_call: TRBV20-1
j_call: TRBJ2-7
d_call: .
clone_size: .
cdr3_nt: TGCAGTGCCCCGGACTCCTACGAGCAGTACTTC
cdr3_aa: CSAPDSYEQYF

v_call: TRBV4-1
j_call: TRBJ2-1
d_call: TRBD1
clone_size: .
cdr3_nt: TGCGCCAGCAGCCAAGGGACAGGAGACTCCTACAATGAGCAGTTCTTC
cdr3_aa: CASSQGTGDSYNEQFF

v_call: TRBV14
j_call: TRBJ1-5
d_call: .
clone_size: .
cdr3_nt: TGTGCCAGCAGCCAAGCCCTTTCTCAGCCCCAGCATTTT
cdr3_aa: CASSQALSQPQHF

v_call: TRBV18
j_call: TRBJ2-7
d_call: .
clone_size: .
cdr3_nt: TGTGCCAGCTCACCAGCCAGCTCCTACGAGCAGTACTTC
cdr3_aa: CASSPASSYEQYF

v_call: TRBV4-2
j_call: TRBJ1-5
d_call: .
clone_size: .
cdr3_nt: TGTGCCAGCAGCCAAGATAAGGGAGGCAATCAGCCCCAGCATTTT
cdr3_aa: CASSQDKGGNQPQHF

v_call: TRBV4-1
j_call: TRBJ2-5
d_call: TRBD1
clone_size: once
cdr3_nt: TGCGCCAGCAGCCTCACCGGACAGGGCCTCCAAGAGACCCAGTACTTC
cdr3_aa: CASSLTGQGLQETQYF

v_call: TRBV27
j_call: TRBJ1-5
d_call: .
clone_size: .
cdr3_nt: TGTGCCAGCAGCCGAAGGGCCGGGCGCGGGCAGCCCCAGCATTTT
cdr3_aa: CASSRRAGRGQPQHF

v_call: TRBV5-5
j_call: TRBJ2-3
d_call: TRBD1
clone_size: .
cdr3_nt: TGTGCCAGCAGCTCGAACAGGGGGCTGCAGGGTGATACGCAGTATTTT
cdr3_aa: CASSSNRGLQGDTQYF

v_call: TRBV7-6
j_call: TRBJ2-5
d_call: .
clone_size: .
cdr3_nt: TGTGCCAGCAGCTTAGCTCCGGGGAGACAAGAGACCCAGTACTTC
cdr3_aa: CASSLAPGRQETQYF

v_call: TRBV5-1
j_call: TRBJ1-5
d_call: .
clone_size: .
cdr3_nt: TGCGCCAGCAGCTTGGGTACCAGGTCTAATCAGCCCCAGCATTTT
cdr3_aa: CASSLGTRSNQPQHF

v_call: TRBV19
j_call: TRBJ1-4
d_call: .
clone_size: few
cdr3_nt: TGTGCCAGTAGTATTGGGGGGACTAATGAAAAACTGTTTTTT
cdr3_aa: CASSIGGTNEKLFF

v_call: TRBV5-1
j_call: TRBJ2-1
d_call: .
clone_size: .
cdr3_nt: TGCGCCAGCAGCTTAGAGAATGAGCAGTTCTTC
cdr3_aa: CASSLENEQFF